This passage covers 25 T cell receptor beta chains from one sample sequenced in a study of CD8 T cells in Susac syndrome. RNA totalling roughly 0.45 to 1 ug underwent reverse transcription with random hexamers. TCRdb reprocessed the immunoSEQ multiplex PCR reads with MiXCR, giving one entry per CDR3 protein. The profile shows 75,000 to 95,000 distinct CDR3 sequences, about 95% of them singletons. The sequencing sample was made of CD8+ T cells from PBMCs. Receptor source: a human donor with Susac syndrome.

The J gene is TRBJ2-7, the V gene TRBV30; D is perhaps TRBD2 (5 bases). Trimming left V 1 base short and J 5 bases short, with 9 bases between. The germline V gene encodes CDR1 GTSNPN and CDR2 SVGIG (reference sequence). The CDR3 runs 12 residues. CDR3 sequence (DNA): TGTGCCTGGAGTGAAGGGAGCCACGAGCAGTACTTC. The encoded protein is CAWSEGSHEQYF.

This sequence joins TRBV2 and TRBJ1-2; no clear D gene. Germline CDR1 reads SNHLY; CDR2 reads FYNNEI. The CDR3 runs 16 residues. V lost 9 bases and J lost 0, with 20 bases in between. As DNA, the CDR3 is TGTGCCAGGGGAGCCTGGGGTGTTCCAGCTAACTATGGCTACACCTTC. Protein: CARGAWGVPANYGYTF.

V gene TRBV20-1 combines with J gene TRBJ2-7; D is unresolved. The CDR3 is made up of 12 amino acids. The V gene's germline CDR1 is DFQATT and CDR2 SNEGSKA (reference sequence). Deletions cut 0 bases from V and 6 bases from J, with 9 bases between. The CDR3 loop reads CSARDGMAEQYF. In DNA, the CDR3 is TGCAGTGCTAGAGATGGGATGGCCGAGCAGTACTTC.

The chain recombines TRBV4-3 with TRBJ2-2, with D perhaps TRBD2 (7 bases). Germline CDR1 and CDR2: LGHNA and YSLEER. This CDR3 spans 14 amino acids. Trimming stripped 6 bases from V and 0 bases from J, with 8 bases between. The CDR3 reads CASRRGPNTGELFF. CDR3 coding DNA: TGCGCCAGCAGGCGGGGGCCGAACACCGGGGAGCTGTTTTTT.

The V call is TRBV24-1, the J call TRBJ2-5; 8 bases align to TRBD1. Unmatched junction bases numbered 8, after V lost 5 bases and J lost 1 base. The CDR3 is 16 residues long. Germline V gene data show CDR1 as KGHDR and CDR2 as SFDVKD. Here the CDR3 DNA reads TGTGCCACCAGTGCCTCCCCGGGACAGGCCCAAGAGACCCAGTACTTC. Its translation is CATSASPGQAQETQYF.

The chain employs TRBV9 and TRBJ1-1; D is unresolved. CDR3 size: 15 residues. V was clipped by 0 bases and J by 0 bases, with 9 bases between them. Germline loops: CDR1 SGDLS, CDR2 YYNGEE. In DNA form, the CDR3 reads TGTGCCAGCAGCGTAGACGGACGAATGAACACTGAAGCTTTCTTT. This translates into CASSVDGRMNTEAFF.

This rearrangement joins TRBV7-2 to TRBJ2-7; no reliable D call. The germline V gene has CDR1 SGHTA and CDR2 FQGNSA. Between the trimmed V and J ends, which lost 4 bases and 2 bases, there was a span of 3 bases. This CDR3 region has 11 residues. In DNA, the CDR3 is TGTGCCAGCAGCTGGACCTACGAGCAGTACTTC. Translated, it gives CASSWTYEQYF.

The chain carries TRBV9 and TRBJ1-1; 7 positions agree with TRBD1. The CDR3 sequence is 14 residues long. The ends lost 4 bases at V and 4 bases at J; junction bases unmatched: 7. Germline V CDR1 and CDR2: SGDLS, YYNGEE. The CDR3 region has the DNA TGTGCCAGCAGCTTCGGCAGGGGGTCCACTGAAGCTTTCTTT. Encoded protein: CASSFGRGSTEAFF.

The chain has TRBV25-1 and TRBJ1-4; D possibly corresponds to TRBD1 (5 bases). In germline, CDR1 is MGHDK, CDR2 SYGVNS. Trimming left V 1 base short and J 10 bases short, with 10 bases between. The length of the CDR3 is 13 residues. The DNA for the CDR3 is TGTGCCAGCAGTGAATCCCAGGGTCGAAAACTGTTTTTT. This translates into CASSESQGRKLFF.

The chain carries TRBV12-3 or TRBV12-4 and TRBJ1-2, with D perhaps TRBD1 (5 bases). This CDR3 has 15 amino acids. With 3 bases removed from V and 5 bases from J, the gap between germline ends came to 16 bases. The CDR3 DNA sequence: TGTGCCAGCAGTTTCGGGGGTACAGCTCAATATGGCTACACCTTC. Encoded protein: CASSFGGTAQYGYTF.

This chain uses TRBV23-1 with TRBJ1-6; TRBD1 might be the D (6 bases). TRBV23-1 is labeled an ORF, and its function is uncertain. The ends were cut back, 2 bases at V and 9 bases at J, with 14 bases in the middle. The CDR3 covers 15 residues. In DNA, the CDR3 is TGCGCCAGCAGTCAAAGTCCCGGACAGCCTTCACCCCTCCACTTT. This translates into CASSQSPGQPSPLHF.

The chain recombines TRBV11-1 with TRBJ1-2, with D tentatively TRBD1 (5 bases). The CDR3 is 15 residues long. Trimming shortened V by 1 base and J by 7 bases, and 16 bases separated the two germline ends. Germline lookup yields CDR1 SGHAT and CDR2 FQDESV (reference sequence). CDR3 DNA sequence: TGTGCCAGCAGCTTAGATTTTGACGACGGGACTGGCTACACCTTC. Protein sequence: CASSLDFDDGTGYTF.

V gene TRBV20-1 combines with J gene TRBJ2-7; no definite D call. Germline values: CDR1 DFQATT, CDR2 SNEGSKA (reference sequence). V was trimmed by 0 bases and J by 3 bases, leaving 3 bases between them. CDR3 length equals 11 residues. The CDR3 sequence is CSARDLYEQYF. DNA for the CDR3: TGCAGTGCTAGAGACCTCTACGAGCAGTACTTC.

The V gene is TRBV19, the J gene TRBJ2-2; TRBD1 aligns across 8 bases. CDR1 LNHDA and CDR2 SQIVND come from the germline V gene (reference sequence). The CDR3 has 15 residues. The J segment lost 6 bases and the V segment lost 5 bases, leaving 8 bases of the junction unmatched. The CDR3 spells CASSARTGSAGELFF. In DNA form, the CDR3 reads TGTGCCAGTAGTGCACGGACAGGGTCCGCCGGGGAGCTGTTTTTT.

The chain links TRBV7-9 to TRBJ2-5; no clear D gene. The CDR3 has 12 amino acids. The germline CDR1 and CDR2 sequences are SEHNR and FQNEAQ (reference sequence). V dropped 4 bases and J dropped 5 bases, with 8 bases sitting between them. The CDR3 nucleotides are TGTGCCAGCAGCTATGATTGGGAGACCCAGTACTTC. Encoded protein: CASSYDWETQYF.

The gene calls are TRBV20-1 and TRBJ2-2; weak D call: TRBD2 (7 bases). The CDR3 covers 15 residues. With 1 base removed from V and 4 bases from J, the gap between germline ends came to 13 bases. Germline lookup yields CDR1 DFQATT and CDR2 SNEGSKA (reference sequence). As DNA, the CDR3 is TGCAGTGCTAGAGCGGGCGGGGGCCGCACCGGGGAGCTGTTTTTT. Encoded protein: CSARAGGGRTGELFF.

The V gene is TRBV30, the J gene TRBJ2-5; the match to TRBD2 covers 13 bases. The germline CDR1 and CDR2 sequences are GTSNPN and SVGIG (reference sequence). This CDR3 has 19 residues. Trimming removed 0 bases from V and 0 bases from J; junction bases left unmatched: 10. The CDR3 DNA follows: TGTGCCTGGAGTGTATTTTGGACTAGCGGGGGAGACCACCAAGAGACCCAGTACTTC. Translation: CAWSVFWTSGGDHQETQYF.

J is TRBJ1-1 and V is TRBV4-1, with 7 bases lining up with TRBD1. With V trimmed by 1 base and J by 4 bases, 6 bases remained unmatched. The CDR3 covers 15 residues. Per the germline V gene, CDR1 is MGHRA and CDR2 is YSYEKL. Written as DNA, the CDR3 is TGCGCCAGCAGCCAAGGCCAGGGGGGCGGCACTGAAGCTTTCTTT. Encoded protein: CASSQGQGGGTEAFF.

The chain has TRBV12-3 or TRBV12-4 and TRBJ2-3; weak D call: TRBD2 (5 bases). This CDR3 is built from 16 residues. The germline V and J ends were trimmed by 5 bases and 0 bases, with 15 bases remaining between them. The CDR3, as DNA: TGTGCCAGCAGTAGGGAGCAGGTCGCTAGCACAGATACGCAGTATTTT. Its translation: CASSREQVASTDTQYF.

The chain uses TRBV7-2 and TRBJ1-6; D is unresolved. Looked up from germline, CDR1 is SGHTA and CDR2 is FQGNSA. Trimming removed 6 bases at V and 10 bases at J, with 16 bases between. The CDR3 consists of 14 residues. The CDR3 sequence: CASSFDGDRSPLHF. The CDR3 region has the DNA TGTGCCAGCAGTTTCGACGGGGATCGGTCACCCCTCCACTTT.

This chain uses TRBV9 with TRBJ2-3; 9 nucleotides match TRBD1. J lost 6 bases, V lost 0 bases, and 5 bases had no gene match. CDR3 size: 15 residues. Germline CDR1 reads SGDLS; CDR2 reads YYNGEE. The CDR3 sequence: CASSVGTGVSDTQYF. The CDR3 nucleotides read TGTGCCAGCAGCGTAGGGACAGGGGTGTCGGATACGCAGTATTTT. Complete variable domain (other parts from reference TRBV9 and TRBJ2-3): DSGVTQTPKHLITATGQRVTLRCSPRSGDLSVYWYQQSLDQGLQFLIQYYNGEERAKGNILERFSAQQFPDLHSELNLSSLELGDSALYFCASSVGTGVSDTQYFGPGTRLTVL.

This sequence joins TRBV30 and TRBJ1-2; D is undetermined. The CDR3 length is 12 residues. Germline V CDR1 and CDR2: GTSNPN, SVGIG (reference sequence). V was trimmed by 5 bases and J by 4 bases, leaving 11 bases between them. The CDR3 reads CAWEAGGYGYTF. CDR3 sequence (DNA): TGTGCCTGGGAGGCAGGCGGCTATGGCTACACCTTC.

The genes are TRBV2 and TRBJ1-6; no clear D. Germline CDR1 and CDR2: SNHLY and FYNNEI. The CDR3 has 15 amino acids. Trimming cost V 3 bases and J 1 base, with 7 bases left between them. This CDR3 reads CASSDGQSYNSPLHF. The CDR3 DNA reads TGTGCCAGCAGTGATGGGCAGTCCTATAATTCACCCCTCCACTTT. The variable domain in full, completed from reference TRBV2 and TRBJ1-6, reads EPEVTQTPSHQVTQMGQEVILRCVPISNHLYFYWYRQILGQKVEFLVSFYNNEISEKSEIFDDQFSVERPDGSNFTLKIRSTKLEDSAMYFCASSDGQSYNSPLHFGNGTRLTVT.

The V call is TRBV14, the J call TRBJ2-3, with D uncertain. The germline V gene encodes CDR1 SGHDN and CDR2 FVKESK. V was pared by 4 bases and J by 0 bases, with 8 bases between. This CDR3 contains 14 residues. The CDR3 DNA sequence: TGTGCCAGCAGCCGAGAGACTAGCACAGATACGCAGTATTTT. The encoded protein is CASSRETSTDTQYF.

V is TRBV7-9 and J is TRBJ2-5, with D possibly being TRBD1 (7 bases). CDR1 SEHNR and CDR2 FQNEAQ come from the germline V gene (reference sequence). Trimming stripped 4 bases from V and 4 bases from J, with 16 bases between. The CDR3 is 15 residues long. The CDR3 DNA reads as TGTGCCAGCAGCTCGGGGGACAGCTCGTCAGAGACCCAGTACTTC. It codes for CASSSGDSSSETQYF.